This TCR beta chain stems from a study of T cell clonality in common variable immunodeficiency. Germline values: CDR1 DFQATT, CDR2 SNEGSKA (reference sequence). J gave up 3 bases and V 0 bases, and 15 bases lay outside the gene matches. The CDR3 runs to 20 residues. This clone was seen many times. Read sequence stops 3 residues before the CDR3 end, and the germline J gene provides the missing end. Sequencing input was equivalent genomic DNA from CVID and controls. Clones were read by immunoSEQ multiplex PCR, and TCRdb kept only the in-frame ones, dropping some. This set yields some 30,000 clones and no singletons; the top ten hold around 4.6%.

V usage is TRBV20-1 and J usage is TRBJ2-2; TRBD2 matches at 11 bases. The clonotype was recovered from a person between 18 and 75 years old in good health. The sequenced material came from peripheral blood mononuclear cells. The CDR3 here is CSARERLRLAGGPYTGELFF. CDR3 DNA (partial): TGCAGTGCTAGAGAAAGGTTGCGGCTAGCGGGAGGACCCTACACCGGGGAG.